This TCR beta chain comes out of a study of cytomegalovirus exposure and HLA in healthy donors. This clone is a singleton in its sample. Its cognate antigen is unknown. CDR3 length: 11 amino acids. Per germline, CDR1 DFQATT and CDR2 SNEGSKA (reference sequence). V lost 6 bases and J 3 bases, leaving 8 bases between the germline ends. General study findings and limits: For TCR beta chains, V- and J-gene trimming was later linked to a missense DCLRE1C variant. Fewer than 20,000 TCR beta sequences were associated with HLA alleles at 0.05 false discovery rate in a later analysis. The classifier reportedly diagnosed cytomegalovirus status with high specificity and sensitivity.

Primers: 60 Vbeta forward and 13 Jbeta reverse. Original analysis: Roughly 11 million shared chains were among around 80 million unique TCR beta chains counted in a later analysis. The protocol was immunoSEQ multiplex PCR, while the TCRdb copy is restricted to in-frame clones and leaves out a portion. That table supplies the V and J calls and clone size; D and trimming were determined from the DNA. The profile covers 150,000 or so clones, with 60% to 80% appearing a single time and approximately 6.3% taken by the ten largest. The chain links TRBV20-1 to TRBJ1-2, with a tentative D call TRBD1 (6 bases). The TCR originated in a man in his forties in good health and CMV-seropositive. The specimen sequenced was PBMCs. The CDR3 sequence: CSADSHYGYTF. The CDR3 bases are TGCAGTGCGGACAGCCACTATGGCTACACCTTC.